The 10 T cell receptor beta chains below come from one sample, sequenced in a study of cytomegalovirus exposure and HLA in healthy donors. PCR employed 60 Vbeta and 13 Jbeta primers. TCRdb's table, derived via immunoSEQ multiplex PCR, lists solely in-frame clones and lacks some. This table holds more than 100,000 clones, approximately 90% found once. What was sequenced was PBMCs. The receptors originated from a woman in her twenties or thirties in good health and CMV-seronegative.

V gene TRBV7-8 combines with J gene TRBJ2-6; tentative D call: TRBD2 (6 bases). There are 16 residues in the CDR3. V was shortened by 5 bases and J by 4 bases, with 15 bases between the two germline ends. Germline values: CDR1 SGHVS, CDR2 FQNEAQ. The CDR3 DNA is TGTGCCAGCAGCCCCAGTGGAGGGGCCGGGGCCAACGTCCTGACTTTC. This translates into CASSPSGGAGANVLTF.

The J gene is TRBJ1-6, the V gene TRBV19, with 7 bases fitting TRBD1. V was pared by 9 bases and J by 2 bases, with 7 bases of the junction left unmatched. There are 15 residues in the CDR3. CDR1 LNHDA and CDR2 SQIVND come from the germline V gene (reference sequence). DNA of the CDR3: TGTGCCAGCAGGACAGGAGCTACCTATAATTCACCCCTCCACTTT. Translation: CASRTGATYNSPLHF.

Worth noting for this clone: The CDR3 end shows no conserved phenylalanine or tryptophan, and so a read error is likely. This chain uses TRBV7-8 with TRBJ2-3; 10 bases are shared with TRBD1. The CDR3 has 15 residues. The trim removed 4 bases at V and 4 bases at J, leaving 5 bases unmatched. The germline V gene encodes CDR1 SGHVS and CDR2 FQNEAQ. Here the CDR3 reads CASSSRTGGSDTQYL. CDR3 nucleotides: TGTGCCAGCAGCTCTCGGACAGGGGGGTCAGATACGCAGTATCTT.

CDR3 bases: TGTGCCAGCAGCTCTCCGGGACAGGGGATTTCGGAGACCCAGTACTTC. Protein: CASSSPGQGISETQYF. This rearrangement joins TRBV2 to TRBJ2-5, with TRBD1 matching 10 bases. The germline V gene has CDR1 SNHLY and CDR2 FYNNEI. The J segment lost 5 bases and the V segment lost 6 bases, leaving 12 bases of the junction unmatched. The CDR3 has 16 residues.

For the CDR3, the DNA is TGTGCCAGCAGTCTCCGACAGGGGGCATCCTACGAGCAGTACTTC. It specifies CASSLRQGASYEQYF. The chain links TRBV28 to TRBJ2-7, with 10 bases identical to TRBD1. CDR3 length equals 15 residues. CDR1 is MDHEN, CDR2 SYDVKM, per germline. V gave up 5 bases and J gave up 1 base; unmatched junction bases: 5.

This chain joins TRBV6-1 and TRBJ1-2; D call uncertain. The CDR3 loop spans 14 amino acids. Trimming pared 2 bases from V and 5 bases from J, leaving 12 bases between. CDR1 is MNHNS and CDR2 is SASEGT in the germline V gene. CDR3 loop: CASSESGRLYGYTF. CDR3 nucleotides: TGTGCCAGCAGTGAATCAGGCAGGCTTTATGGCTACACCTTC.

The chain has TRBV19 and TRBJ2-7, with 12 bases identical to TRBD2. CDR3 length: 15 amino acids. Germline-derived CDR1 and CDR2 are LNHDA and SQIVND (reference sequence). V lost 1 base, J lost 2 bases, and 0 bases stayed unmatched. CDR3 DNA: TGTGCCAGTAGTATAGCTAGCGGGAGGGCCTACGAGCAGTACTTC. This sequence encodes CASSIASGRAYEQYF. The full variable domain, rest sourced from reference TRBV19 and TRBJ2-7, is DGGITQSPKYLFRKEGQNVTLSCEQNLNHDAMYWYRQDPGQGLRLIYYSQIVNDFQKGDIAEGYSVSREKKESFPLTVTSAQKNPTAFYLCASSIASGRAYEQYFGPGTRLTVT.

The chain recombines TRBV7-9 with TRBJ2-1, with no clear D. This CDR3 has 12 amino acids. V was cut by 6 bases and J by 5 bases, with 8 bases left in between. The germline V gene encodes CDR1 SEHNR and CDR2 FQNEAQ (reference sequence). The DNA of the CDR3 is TGTGCCAGCAGTCTAACCAACAATGAGCAGTTCTTC. It encodes CASSLTNNEQFF.

CDR3 sequence (DNA): TGCGCCAGCAGCGAGACTAGCGGGGGGGTACCTTACAATGAGCAGTTCTTC. Protein product: CASSETSGGVPYNEQFF. V and J are TRBV5-1 and TRBJ2-1; 14 bases match TRBD2. J was trimmed by 4 bases and V by 4 bases; bases with no gene match: 7. Germline-derived CDR1 and CDR2 are SGHRS and YFSETQ. This CDR3 comprises 17 residues.

The V call is TRBV6-5, the J call TRBJ1-1; D is ambiguous. This CDR3 has 14 amino acids. The V end lost 4 bases, the J end lost 0 bases, and 9 bases lay between the germline ends. Germline-derived CDR1 and CDR2 are MNHEY and SVGAGI. The CDR3 DNA sequence: TGTGCCAGCAGTTCGGCGGGGATGAACACTGAAGCTTTCTTT. Amino acid sequence: CASSSAGMNTEAFF.